This entry lists 15 T cell receptor beta chains sequenced from one sample in a study of beta chain features in type 1 diabetes. Their target antigens are unknown. Findings and caveats of the study: Moderate yet significant TCRB CDR3 shortening was seen in Type 1 diabetes patients in all four CD4+ subsets.

Of the isolated RNA, all was reverse transcribed, and so the sequenced material was expressed TCRB transcripts. Clones were sequenced by immunoSEQ multiplex PCR, and TCRdb holds only the in-frame ones, with some missing. The sample has about 340,000 clones; about 13% are singletons. The specimen sequenced was naive CD4+ T cells from blood. All receptors derive from a woman aged 18-29 years with type 1 diabetes.

The J gene is TRBJ2-6, the V gene TRBV14; D unresolved. CDR1 and CDR2 (germline): SGHDN, FVKESK. Trimming took 4 bases from V and 4 from J, leaving 5 bases between them. The CDR3 loop spans 13 amino acids. The CDR3 spells CASSRAGANVLTF. Written as DNA, the CDR3 is TGTGCCAGCAGCCGGGCGGGGGCCAACGTCCTGACTTTC.

J is TRBJ2-1 and V is TRBV11-2, with 9 nucleotides matching TRBD1. J gave up 6 bases and V 7 bases, and 13 bases lay outside the gene matches. The CDR3 has 16 residues. The germline V gene has CDR1 SGHAT and CDR2 FQNNGV. CDR3 protein: CASTYLKGGQGNEQFF. CDR3 in DNA: TGTGCCAGCACCTATCTCAAGGGGGGACAGGGCAATGAGCAGTTCTTC.

The rearrangement joins TRBV6-5 to TRBJ2-2; possible D gene TRBD1, 5 bases. The V end lost 2 bases, the J end lost 0 bases, and 10 bases lay between the germline ends. This CDR3 spans 16 amino acids. CDR1 is MNHEY, CDR2 SVGAGI, per germline. The CDR3, as DNA: TGTGCCAGCAGTTACGGTGCAGGGACGAACACCGGGGAGCTGTTTTTT. Its translation: CASSYGAGTNTGELFF.

CDR3 sequence reads: CASSFQLQGSETEAFF. The DNA of the CDR3 is TGCGCCAGCAGCTTCCAATTACAGGGGTCTGAGACTGAAGCTTTCTTT. J is TRBJ1-1 and V is TRBV5-1; 7 bases line up with TRBD1. This CDR3 spans 16 amino acids. With V trimmed by 2 bases and J by 5 bases, 12 bases remained unmatched. Germline values: CDR1 SGHRS, CDR2 YFSETQ.

The chain recombines TRBV30 with TRBJ1-1, with a weak D call TRBD1 (5 bases). Germline V gives CDR1 GTSNPN, CDR2 SVGIG (reference sequence). Trimming left V 0 bases short and J 7 bases short, with 9 bases between. The CDR3 is made up of 12 amino acids. The CDR3 sequence: CAWSVGGYEAFF. The CDR3 coding sequence is TGTGCCTGGAGTGTGGGGGGATATGAAGCTTTCTTT.

This clone has a handful of counts. J is TRBJ1-1 and V is TRBV12-5; D gene unclear. CDR1 is LGHNT and CDR2 is FRNRAP in the germline V gene. CDR3 size: 12 residues. Trimming removed 5 bases from V and 1 base from J, with 5 bases in between. As DNA, the CDR3 is TGTGCTAGTGGTCAAAAGAACACTGAAGCTTTCTTT. Translation: CASGQKNTEAFF.

This clone was seen more than once but under ten times. The rearrangement links TRBV30 to TRBJ1-1; a weak D match, TRBD1 (6 bases). The CDR3 loop spans 14 amino acids. V was shortened by 4 bases and J by 4 bases, with 16 bases between the two germline ends. The germline V gene encodes CDR1 GTSNPN and CDR2 SVGIG (reference sequence). CDR3 protein: CAWMSWGLSTEAFF. The CDR3 DNA reads as TGTGCCTGGATGTCTTGGGGGCTAAGCACTGAAGCTTTCTTT. Full variable domain (missing parts from reference TRBV30 and TRBJ1-1): SQTIHQWPATLVQPVGSPLSLECTVEGTSNPNLYWYRQAAGRGLQLLFYSVGIGQISSEVPQNLSASRPQDRQFILSSKKLLLSDSGFYLCAWMSWGLSTEAFFGQGTRLTVV.

The V call is TRBV6-6, the J call TRBJ2-7, with 8 bases lining up with TRBD1. V lost 6 bases and J lost 4; bases outside the gene matches: 5. Germline V gene sequence: CDR1 MNHNY, CDR2 SVGAGI (reference sequence). This CDR3 comprises 13 residues. CDR3 bases: TGTGCCAGCAGCCAGGGGGCCCGGTACGAGCAGTACTTC. It yields the protein CASSQGARYEQYF.

This clone appeared a few times. The chain employs TRBV18 and TRBJ2-7; no definite D call. V shed 5 bases and J shed 2 bases, with 10 bases lying between them. The CDR3 runs to 13 residues. The germline CDR1 and CDR2 sequences are KGHSH and LQKENI. CDR3 nucleotide sequence: TGTGCCAGCTCAGCTGCGGCCACCTACGAGCAGTACGTC. It specifies CASSAAATYEQYV.

This chain joins TRBV4-1 and TRBJ2-1; 10 bases align to TRBD2. V shed 3 bases and J 4 bases; nucleotides not matched to a gene: 9. This CDR3 has 17 amino acids. Germline loops: CDR1 MGHRA, CDR2 YSYEKL. The CDR3 spells CASSHLPGLASYNEQFF. The CDR3 nucleotides are TGCGCCAGCAGCCACCTCCCGGGACTAGCGTCTTACAATGAGCAGTTCTTC.

V gene TRBV5-1 combines with J gene TRBJ2-1; the D gene is possibly TRBD2 (6 bases). V lost 2 bases and J lost 4, with 13 bases in between. Per the germline V gene, CDR1 is SGHRS and CDR2 is YFSETQ. This CDR3 is built from 15 residues. CDR3 bases: TGCGCCAGCAGCTTTATACAAGGAGGGTACAATGAGCAGTTCTTC. Amino acid sequence: CASSFIQGGYNEQFF. The variable domain in full, with the rest retrieved from reference TRBV5-1 and TRBJ2-1, is KAGVTQTPRYLIKTRGQQVTLSCSPISGHRSVSWYQQTPGQGLQFLFEYFSETQRNKGNFPGRFSGRQFSNSRSEMNVSTLELGDSALYLCASSFIQGGYNEQFFGPGTRLTVL.

The chain links TRBV18 to TRBJ2-7, with a possible D match to TRBD2 (7 bases). The CDR3 extends over 15 amino acids. V was cut by 2 bases and J by 7 bases, with 18 bases left in between. Per the germline V gene, CDR1 is KGHSH and CDR2 is LQKENI. CDR3 sequence reads: CASSPNPVGGGEQYV. In DNA, the CDR3 is TGTGCCAGCTCACCAAACCCCGTGGGAGGGGGGGAGCAGTACGTC.

J is TRBJ2-3 and V is TRBV30, with D possibly being TRBD1 (7 bases). Trimming cost V 3 bases and J 2 bases, with 21 bases left between them. CDR3 length: 17 residues. Per the germline V gene, CDR1 is GTSNPN and CDR2 is SVGIG (reference sequence). CDR3 bases: TGTGCCTGGAGCCACCCGAAGGCGGGACAGTACACAGATACGCAGTATTTT. Translating gives CAWSHPKAGQYTDTQYF.

J is TRBJ2-3 and V is TRBV5-5, with D possibly being TRBD2 (6 bases). Germline CDR1 and CDR2: SGHKS and YYEKEE (reference sequence). Trimming left V 1 base short and J 8 bases short, with 17 bases between. The CDR3 is made up of 15 amino acids. The CDR3 DNA sequence: TGTGCCAGCAGCTTGTGGGGACTGATCGAGATTACGCAGTATTTT. It translates to CASSLWGLIEITQYF.

The rearrangement links TRBV7-9 to TRBJ1-1; 9 nucleotides match TRBD1. The V and J ends lost 4 bases and 5 bases, in that order; junction bases with no gene match: 14. This CDR3 spans 17 amino acids. Germline values: CDR1 SEHNR, CDR2 FQNEAQ (reference sequence). The CDR3 is CASSYSNTEQGATEAFF. The CDR3 region has the DNA TGTGCCAGCAGCTACTCAAACACAGAACAGGGGGCAACTGAAGCTTTCTTT.